This TCR beta chain was identified in a study of HIV-infected patients and healthy controls. With 6 bases clipped from V and 7 bases from J, the junction kept 9 bases outside the gene matches. Germline CDR1 and CDR2: MNHEY and SMNVEV (reference sequence). The CDR3 loop spans 14 amino acids. Alpha and beta constant-region primers primed reverse transcription of about 500 ng RNA. Each of the alpha and beta chains got its own library through chain-specific third strand synthesis with indices. MiXCR was run by TCRdb on the 5' RACE reads, yielding one entry per CDR3 protein. The data show 17,000 or so distinct CDR3 sequences, around 9.2% seen once. The repertoire came from unfractionated whole blood and reflected all unsorted peripheral T cells. Roughly 11 uninfected healthy donors were sampled as controls, four sampled twice about three months apart. On this clonotype: No antigen is known for it.

Study findings and constraints: The seeming recovery of the Gini index after therapy in HIV-infected patients vanished in size-matched data. The study did not determine the donors' HLA types. When repertoires were size-matched, rare events in HIV-infected data became overweighted.

Sequencing input: blood. V gene TRBV27 combines with J gene TRBJ1-2; TRBD1 matches 9 bases. The sequence came from an adult in good health. In DNA form, the CDR3 reads TGTGCCAGCAGATCCCTACAGGGGGCGTCTGGCTACACCTTC. It yields the protein CASRSLQGASGYTF.